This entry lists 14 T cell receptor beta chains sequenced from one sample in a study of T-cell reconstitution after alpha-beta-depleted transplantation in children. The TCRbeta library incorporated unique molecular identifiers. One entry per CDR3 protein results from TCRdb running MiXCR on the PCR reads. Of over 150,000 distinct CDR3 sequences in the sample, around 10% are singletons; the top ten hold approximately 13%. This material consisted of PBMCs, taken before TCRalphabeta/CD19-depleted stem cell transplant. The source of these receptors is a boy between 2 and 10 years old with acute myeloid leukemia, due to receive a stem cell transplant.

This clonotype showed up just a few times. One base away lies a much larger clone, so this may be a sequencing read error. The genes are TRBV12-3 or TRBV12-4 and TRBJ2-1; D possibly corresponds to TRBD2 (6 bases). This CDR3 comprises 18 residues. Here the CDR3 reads CARSSPLFLAVRADEQFF. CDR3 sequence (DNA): TGTGCCCGCAGTTCCCCATTATTTTTAGCGGTTCGTGCGGATGAGCAGTTCTTC.

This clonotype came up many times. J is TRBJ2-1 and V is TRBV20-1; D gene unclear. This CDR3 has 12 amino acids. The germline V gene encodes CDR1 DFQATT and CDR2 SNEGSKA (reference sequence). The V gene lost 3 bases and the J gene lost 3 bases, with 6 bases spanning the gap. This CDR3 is CSARAGYNEQFF. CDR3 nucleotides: TGCAGTGCTAGGGCAGGCTACAATGAGCAGTTCTTC.

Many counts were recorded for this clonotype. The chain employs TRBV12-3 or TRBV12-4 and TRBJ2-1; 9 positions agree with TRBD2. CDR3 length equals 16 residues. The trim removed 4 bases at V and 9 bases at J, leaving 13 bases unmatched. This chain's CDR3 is CASSSIVGGGASEQFF. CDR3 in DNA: TGTGCCAGCAGTTCCATAGTAGGCGGGGGGGCCAGTGAGCAGTTCTTC.

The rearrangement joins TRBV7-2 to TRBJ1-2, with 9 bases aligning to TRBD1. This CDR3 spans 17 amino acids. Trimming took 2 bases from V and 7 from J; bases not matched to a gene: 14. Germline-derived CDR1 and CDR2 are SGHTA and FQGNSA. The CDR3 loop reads CASSLIVVGQGLAGYTF. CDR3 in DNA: TGTGCCAGCAGCTTAATTGTAGTGGGACAGGGACTCGCTGGCTACACCTTC.

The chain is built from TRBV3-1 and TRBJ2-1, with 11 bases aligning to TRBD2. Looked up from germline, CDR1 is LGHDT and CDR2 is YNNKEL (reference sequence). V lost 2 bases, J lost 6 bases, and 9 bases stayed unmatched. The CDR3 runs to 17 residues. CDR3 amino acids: CASSQFNSGRAPNEQFF. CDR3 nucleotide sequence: TGTGCCAGCAGCCAATTCAATAGCGGGAGGGCCCCCAATGAGCAGTTCTTC.

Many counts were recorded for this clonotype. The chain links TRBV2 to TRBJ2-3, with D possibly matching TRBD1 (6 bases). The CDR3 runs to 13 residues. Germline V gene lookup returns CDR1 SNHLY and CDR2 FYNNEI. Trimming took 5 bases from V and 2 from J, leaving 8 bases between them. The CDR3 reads CASSWGPTDTQYF. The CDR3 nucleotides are TGTGCCAGCAGTTGGGGGCCCACAGATACGCAGTATTTT.

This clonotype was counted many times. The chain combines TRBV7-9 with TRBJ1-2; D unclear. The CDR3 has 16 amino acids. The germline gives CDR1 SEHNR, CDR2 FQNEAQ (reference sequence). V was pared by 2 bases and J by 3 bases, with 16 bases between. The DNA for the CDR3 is TGTGCCAGCAGCTTATCGCCCGCGGGGAAGTACTATGGCTACACCTTC. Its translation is CASSLSPAGKYYGYTF.

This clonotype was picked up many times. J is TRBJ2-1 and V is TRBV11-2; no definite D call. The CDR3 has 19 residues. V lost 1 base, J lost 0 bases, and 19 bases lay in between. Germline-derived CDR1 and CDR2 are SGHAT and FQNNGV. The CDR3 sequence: CASSLGGWSTSDSYNEQFF. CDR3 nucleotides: TGTGCCAGCAGCTTAGGTGGATGGTCCACTTCCGACTCCTACAATGAGCAGTTCTTC.

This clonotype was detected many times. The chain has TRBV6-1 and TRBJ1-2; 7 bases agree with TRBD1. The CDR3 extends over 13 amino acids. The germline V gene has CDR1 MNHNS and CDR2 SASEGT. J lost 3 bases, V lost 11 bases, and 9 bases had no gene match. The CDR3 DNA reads TGTGCCTCCAGGGGGGGCTACGACTATGGCTACACCTTC. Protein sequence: CASRGGYDYGYTF.

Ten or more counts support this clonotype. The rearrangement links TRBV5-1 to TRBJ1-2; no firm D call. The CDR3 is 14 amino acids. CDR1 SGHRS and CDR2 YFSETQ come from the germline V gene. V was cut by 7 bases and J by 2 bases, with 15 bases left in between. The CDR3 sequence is CASSHTGPNYGYTF. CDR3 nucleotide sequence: TGCGCCAGCTCACATACCGGGCCCAACTATGGCTACACCTTC.

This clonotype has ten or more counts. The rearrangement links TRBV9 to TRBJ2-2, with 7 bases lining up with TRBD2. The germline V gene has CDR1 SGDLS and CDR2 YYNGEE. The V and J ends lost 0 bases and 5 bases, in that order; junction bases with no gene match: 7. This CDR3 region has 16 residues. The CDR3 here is CASSVERGRWTGELFF. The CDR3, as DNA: TGTGCCAGCAGCGTAGAGCGGGGACGGTGGACCGGGGAGCTGTTTTTT.

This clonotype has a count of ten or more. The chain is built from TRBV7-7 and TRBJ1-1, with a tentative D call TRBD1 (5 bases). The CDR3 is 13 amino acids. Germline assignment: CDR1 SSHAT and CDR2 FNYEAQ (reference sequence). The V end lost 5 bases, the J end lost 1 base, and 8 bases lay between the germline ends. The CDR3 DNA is TGTGCCAGCAGCGCCGACAGGAACACTGAAGCTTTCTTT. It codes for CASSADRNTEAFF.

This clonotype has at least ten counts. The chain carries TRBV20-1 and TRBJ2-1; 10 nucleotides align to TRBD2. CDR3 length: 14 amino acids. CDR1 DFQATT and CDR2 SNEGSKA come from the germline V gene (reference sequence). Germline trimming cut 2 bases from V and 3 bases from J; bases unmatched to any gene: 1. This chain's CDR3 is CSARLAGVYNEQFF. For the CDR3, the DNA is TGCAGTGCTAGACTAGCGGGGGTCTACAATGAGCAGTTCTTC.

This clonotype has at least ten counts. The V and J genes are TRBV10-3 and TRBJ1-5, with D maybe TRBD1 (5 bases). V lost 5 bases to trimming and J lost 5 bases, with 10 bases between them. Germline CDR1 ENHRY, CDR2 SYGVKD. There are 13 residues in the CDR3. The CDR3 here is CAISPGGYQPQHF. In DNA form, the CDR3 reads TGTGCCATCAGTCCCGGGGGGTATCAGCCCCAGCATTTT.